The sequence of this TCR beta chain was determined in a study of shared clonotypes between healthy human individuals. Libraries were prepared by immunoSEQ multiplex PCR; TCRdb keeps only in-frame clonotypes and omits some of them. The table lists 2 million to 2.5 million clones, approximately 94% of them singletons. Per the germline V gene, CDR1 is LGHNA and CDR2 is YSLEER. This CDR3 is built from 18 residues. V dropped 1 base and J dropped 8; count of bases not matched to a gene: 18. This clone came up once. This sequence was found in a man aged 18 to 29 in good health. This chain links TRBV4-3 with TRBJ2-3, with TRBD1 matching 7 bases. The specimen sequenced was naive CD4+ T cells sorted from blood. As for subset: CD45RA+ positively selected. The chain's CDR3 is CASSQVRGQTFVSGTQYF. The DNA for the CDR3 is TGCGCCAGCAGCCAAGTAAGGGGGCAGACCTTTGTAAGCGGTACGCAGTATTTT.